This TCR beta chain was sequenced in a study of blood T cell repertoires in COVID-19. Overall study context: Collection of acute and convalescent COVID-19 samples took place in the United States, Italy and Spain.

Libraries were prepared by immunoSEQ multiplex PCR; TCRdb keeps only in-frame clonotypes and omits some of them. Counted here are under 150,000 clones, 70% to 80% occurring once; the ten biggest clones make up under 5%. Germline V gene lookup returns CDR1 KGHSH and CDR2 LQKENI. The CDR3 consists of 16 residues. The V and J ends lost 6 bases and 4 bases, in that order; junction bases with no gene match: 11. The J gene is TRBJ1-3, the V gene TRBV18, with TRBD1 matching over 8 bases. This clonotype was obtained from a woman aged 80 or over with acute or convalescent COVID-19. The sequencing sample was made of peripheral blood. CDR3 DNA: TGTGCCAGCTCGCCCATCGGGGACAGGAAAGGAAACACCATATATTTT. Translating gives CASSPIGDRKGNTIYF. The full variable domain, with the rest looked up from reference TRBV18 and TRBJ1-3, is NAGVMQNPRHLVRRRGQEARLRCSPMKGHSHVYWYRQLPEEGLKFMVYLQKENIIDESGMPKERFSAEFPKEGPSILRIQQVVRGDSAAYFCASSPIGDRKGNTIYFGEGSWLTVV.